The entry that follows covers one TCR beta chain sequence. Its specificity is not known. This sample is part of a study of cytomegalovirus exposure and HLA in healthy donors. Study-wide findings and caveats: A later analysis reportedly found fewer N-insertions in an Asian-associated ancestry cluster than the roughly 670-donor mean. As confirmed in vitro, three CMV-associated chains were specific for CMV antigens. HLA allele associations emerged for about 16,000 TCR beta sequences in a later analysis, at 0.05 false discovery rate. According to reports, the classifier identified cytomegalovirus status with high specificity and sensitivity.

In germline, CDR1 is LGHNA, CDR2 YNFKEQ. CDR3 length: 18 residues. V trimming: 1 base; J trimming: 6 bases; junction bases outside the gene matches: 13. The primer mix had 60 Vbeta and 13 Jbeta primers. Generated by immunoSEQ multiplex PCR, the TCRdb table keeps only in-frame clones and is missing some. The data hold under 150,000 clones, with about 61% observed a single time. V usage is TRBV4-2 and J usage is TRBJ2-3; 10 positions agree with TRBD2. The sequencing input was PBMCs. This TCR came from a man aged 18 to 29 in good health and CMV-seropositive. The CDR3 loop reads CASSQGRIAGGSGDTQYF. The CDR3 region has the DNA TGTGCCAGCAGCCAAGGTAGAATAGCGGGGGGTTCCGGTGATACGCAGTATTTT.